What follows are 4 T cell receptor beta chains derived from one specimen sequenced in a study of T cell repertoires in cytomegalovirus infection. TCRdb recomputed calls from the reads with MiXCR, one row per CDR3 protein. The table has approximately 170,000 distinct CDR3 sequences, roughly an eighth seen once. The source material was PBMCs. The source is a human donor in good health (CMV status not recorded). Some clones in this sample may be carry-over from other donors' samples.

A note on this clonotype: This could be a read error, since a much larger clone is one nucleotide away. The CDR3 carries no conserved terminal phenylalanine or tryptophan, so it likely arises from a read error. This chain links TRBV28 with TRBJ1-5, with D maybe TRBD1 (5 bases). Germline V gene lookup returns CDR1 MDHEN and CDR2 SYDVKM. The CDR3 has 14 residues. Deletions cut 2 bases from V and 7 bases from J, with 12 bases between. CDR3 in DNA: TGTGCCAGCAGTTTAGGGACCGCGGCCCAGCCCCAGCATTTG. Encoded protein: CASSLGTAAQPQHL.

The chain joins TRBV28 to TRBJ2-2; perhaps TRBD1 as D (5 bases). The V and J ends lost 7 bases and 0 bases respectively, with 9 bases between them. The CDR3 loop spans 14 amino acids. The germline CDR1 and CDR2 sequences are MDHEN and SYDVKM. This CDR3 reads CASKRGSNTGELFF. CDR3 bases: TGTGCCAGCAAAAGGGGTTCGAACACCGGGGAGCTGTTTTTT. Filled out from reference TRBV28 and TRBJ2-2, the complete variable domain reads DVKVTQSSRYLVKRTGEKVFLECVQDMDHENMFWYRQDPGLGLRLIYFSYDVKMKEKGDIPEGYSVSREKKERFSLILESASTNQTSMYLCASKRGSNTGELFFGEGSRLTVL.

This clonotype has a count of ten or more. The chain is built from TRBV30 and TRBJ2-7, with 9 bases aligning to TRBD1. J was trimmed by 3 bases and V by 3 bases; bases with no gene match: 9. The CDR3 contains 15 residues. Germline V gene lookup returns CDR1 GTSNPN and CDR2 SVGIG (reference sequence). This chain's CDR3 is CAWRGAGTGLYEQYF. CDR3 coding DNA: TGTGCCTGGAGAGGGGCCGGGACAGGGCTCTACGAGCAGTACTTC.

This clonotype was counted ten times or more. This sequence joins TRBV28 and TRBJ2-1; tentative D call: TRBD2 (6 bases). CDR1 MDHEN and CDR2 SYDVKM come from the germline V gene. The CDR3 is made up of 13 amino acids. Between the trimmed V and J ends, which lost 2 bases and 7 bases, there was a span of 9 bases. The CDR3 nucleotides are TGTGCCAGCAGTTTACCAGGGAGGAATGAGCAGTTCTTC. It codes for CASSLPGRNEQFF.